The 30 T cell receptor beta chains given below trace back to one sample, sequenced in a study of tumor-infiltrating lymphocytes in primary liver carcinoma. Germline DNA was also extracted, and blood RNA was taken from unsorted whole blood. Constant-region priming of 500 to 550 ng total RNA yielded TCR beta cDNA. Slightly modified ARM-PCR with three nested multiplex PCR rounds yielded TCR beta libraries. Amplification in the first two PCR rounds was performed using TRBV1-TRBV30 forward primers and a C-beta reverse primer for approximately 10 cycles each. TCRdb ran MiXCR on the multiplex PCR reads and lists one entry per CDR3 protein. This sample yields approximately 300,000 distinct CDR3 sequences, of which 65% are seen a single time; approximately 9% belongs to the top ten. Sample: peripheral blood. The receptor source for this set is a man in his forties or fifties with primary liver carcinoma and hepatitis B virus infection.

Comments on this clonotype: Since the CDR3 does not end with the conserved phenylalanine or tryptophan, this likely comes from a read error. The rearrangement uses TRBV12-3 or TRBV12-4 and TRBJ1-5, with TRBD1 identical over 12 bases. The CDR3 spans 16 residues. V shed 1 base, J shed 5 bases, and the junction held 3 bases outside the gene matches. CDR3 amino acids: CASSLGGQGAHQPQHL. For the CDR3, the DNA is TGTGCCAGCAGTTTAGGGGGACAGGGGGCCCATCAGCCCCAGCATCTT.

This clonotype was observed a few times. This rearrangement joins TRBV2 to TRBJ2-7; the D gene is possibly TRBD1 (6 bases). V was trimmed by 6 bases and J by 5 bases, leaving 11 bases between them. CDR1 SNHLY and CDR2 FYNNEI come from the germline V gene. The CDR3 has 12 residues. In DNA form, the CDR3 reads TGTGCCAGCAGGGTAGACAGGAACGAGCAGTACTTC. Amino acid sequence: CASRVDRNEQYF.

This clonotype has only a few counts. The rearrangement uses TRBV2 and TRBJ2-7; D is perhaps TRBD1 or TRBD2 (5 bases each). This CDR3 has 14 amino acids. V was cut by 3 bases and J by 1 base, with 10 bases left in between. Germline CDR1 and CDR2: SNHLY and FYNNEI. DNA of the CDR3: TGTGCCAGCAGTGATTCTGGGGGTTCCTACGAGCAGTACTTC. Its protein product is CASSDSGGSYEQYF.

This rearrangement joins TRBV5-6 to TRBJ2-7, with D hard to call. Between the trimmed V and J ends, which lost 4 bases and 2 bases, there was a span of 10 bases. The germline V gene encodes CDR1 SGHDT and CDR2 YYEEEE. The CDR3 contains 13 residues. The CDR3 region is CASSPDAAYEQYF. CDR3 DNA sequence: TGTGCCAGCAGCCCGGACGCAGCCTACGAGCAGTACTTC.

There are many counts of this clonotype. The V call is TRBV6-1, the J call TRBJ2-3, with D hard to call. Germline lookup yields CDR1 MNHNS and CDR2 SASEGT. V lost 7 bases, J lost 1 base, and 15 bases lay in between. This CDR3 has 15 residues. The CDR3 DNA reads TGTGCCAGCATAAGCAAAACGTGGGGCACAGATACGCAGTATTTT. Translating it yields CASISKTWGTDTQYF.

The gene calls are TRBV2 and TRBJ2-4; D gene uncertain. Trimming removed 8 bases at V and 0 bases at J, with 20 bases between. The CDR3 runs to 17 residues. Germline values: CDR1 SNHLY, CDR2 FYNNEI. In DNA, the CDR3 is TGTGCCAGCTCGCTCCCCGGTCTCGAGCTAGCCAAAAACATTCAGTACTTC. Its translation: CASSLPGLELAKNIQYF.

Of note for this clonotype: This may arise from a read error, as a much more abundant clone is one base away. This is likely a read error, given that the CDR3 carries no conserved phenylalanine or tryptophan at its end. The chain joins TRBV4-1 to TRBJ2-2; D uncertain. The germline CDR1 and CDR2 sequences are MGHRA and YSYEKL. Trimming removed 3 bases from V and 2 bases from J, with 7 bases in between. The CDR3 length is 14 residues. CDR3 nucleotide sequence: TGCGCCAGCAGCCAGACACGAAACACCGGGGAGCTGTTTTTA. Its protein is CASSQTRNTGELFL.

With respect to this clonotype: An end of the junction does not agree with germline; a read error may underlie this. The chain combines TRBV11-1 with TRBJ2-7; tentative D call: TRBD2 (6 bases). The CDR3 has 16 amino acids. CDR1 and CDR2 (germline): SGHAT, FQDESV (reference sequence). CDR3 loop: CASSSATPGEGYEKYF. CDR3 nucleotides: TGTGCCAGCAGCTCAGCCACCCCGGGAGAGGGCTACGAGAAGTACTTC.

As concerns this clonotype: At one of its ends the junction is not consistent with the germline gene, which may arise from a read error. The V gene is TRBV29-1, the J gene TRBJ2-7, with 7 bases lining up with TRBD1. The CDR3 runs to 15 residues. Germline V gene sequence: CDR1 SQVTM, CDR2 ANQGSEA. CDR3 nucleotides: TGCAGCGTTACGATCGTCCCGACAGGGAAGGAGGAGCAGTACTTT. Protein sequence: CSVTIVPTGKEEQYF.

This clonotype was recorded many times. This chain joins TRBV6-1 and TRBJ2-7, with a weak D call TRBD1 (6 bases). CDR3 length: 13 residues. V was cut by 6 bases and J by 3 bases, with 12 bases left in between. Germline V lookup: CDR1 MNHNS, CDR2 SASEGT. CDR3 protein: CASREDSGYEQYF. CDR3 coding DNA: TGTGCCAGCAGAGAGGACAGCGGCTACGAGCAGTACTTC.

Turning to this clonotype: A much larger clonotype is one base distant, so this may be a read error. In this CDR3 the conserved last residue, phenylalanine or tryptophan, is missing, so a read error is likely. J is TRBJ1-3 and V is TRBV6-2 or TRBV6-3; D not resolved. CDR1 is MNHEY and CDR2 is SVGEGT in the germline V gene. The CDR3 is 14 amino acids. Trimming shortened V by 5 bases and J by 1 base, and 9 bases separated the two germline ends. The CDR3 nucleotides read TGTGCCAGCAGTACCACGTATTCTGGAAACACCATATATCTT. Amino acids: CASSTTYSGNTIYL.

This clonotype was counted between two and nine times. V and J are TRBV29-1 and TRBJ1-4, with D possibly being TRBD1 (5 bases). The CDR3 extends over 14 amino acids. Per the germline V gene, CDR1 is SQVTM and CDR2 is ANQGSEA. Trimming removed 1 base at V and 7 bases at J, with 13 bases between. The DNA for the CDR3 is TGCAGCGTTGAAGTATTGGGGGAAAGTGAAAAACTGTTTTTT. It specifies CSVEVLGESEKLFF.

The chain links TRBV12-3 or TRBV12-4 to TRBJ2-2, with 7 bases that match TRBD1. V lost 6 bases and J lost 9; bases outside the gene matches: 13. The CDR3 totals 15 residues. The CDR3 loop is CASSPRTGLTRELFF. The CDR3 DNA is TGTGCCAGCAGCCCCAGGACAGGATTGACCCGGGAGCTGTTTTTT.

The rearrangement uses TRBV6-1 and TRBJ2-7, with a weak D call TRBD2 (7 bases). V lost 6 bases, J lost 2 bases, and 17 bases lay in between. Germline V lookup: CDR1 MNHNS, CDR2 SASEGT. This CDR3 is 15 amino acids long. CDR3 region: CASSKGGIATYEQYF. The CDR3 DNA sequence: TGTGCCAGCAGCAAGGGGGGGATCGCAACCTACGAGCAGTACTTC.

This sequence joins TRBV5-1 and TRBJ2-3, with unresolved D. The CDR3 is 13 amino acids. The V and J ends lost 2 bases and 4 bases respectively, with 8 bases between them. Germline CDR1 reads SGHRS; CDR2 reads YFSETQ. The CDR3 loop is CASSLRWSDTQYF. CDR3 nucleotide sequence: TGCGCCAGCAGCTTACGGTGGTCAGATACGCAGTATTTT.

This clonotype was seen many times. DNA of the CDR3: TGTGCCAGCAGCTTAGTTAGCGGTCTCAATGAGCAGTTCTTC. Translated, it gives CASSLVSGLNEQFF. The gene calls are TRBV11-2 and TRBJ2-1; possible D gene TRBD2, 6 bases. This CDR3 spans 14 amino acids. Per germline, CDR1 SGHAT and CDR2 FQNNGV. V was trimmed by 1 base and J by 6 bases, leaving 10 bases between them. Filled out from reference TRBV11-2 and TRBJ2-1, the complete variable domain reads EAGVAQSPRYKIIEKRQSVAFWCNPISGHATLYWYQQILGQGPKLLIQFQNNGVVDDSQLPKDRFSAERLKGVDSTLKIQPAKLEDSAVYLCASSLVSGLNEQFFGPGTRLTVL.

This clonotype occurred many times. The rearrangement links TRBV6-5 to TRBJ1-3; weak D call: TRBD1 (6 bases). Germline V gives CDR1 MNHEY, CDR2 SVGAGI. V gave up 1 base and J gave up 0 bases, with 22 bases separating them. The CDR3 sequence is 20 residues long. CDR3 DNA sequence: TGTGCCAGCAGTTACTTGGGGGGGACAACCCATCTTCTCTCTGGAAACACCATATATTTT. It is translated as CASSYLGGTTHLLSGNTIYF.

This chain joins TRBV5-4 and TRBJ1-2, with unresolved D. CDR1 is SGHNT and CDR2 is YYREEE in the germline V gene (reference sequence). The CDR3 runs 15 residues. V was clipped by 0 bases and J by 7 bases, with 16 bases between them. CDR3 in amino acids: CASSLAAGQDCGYTF. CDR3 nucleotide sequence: TGTGCCAGCAGCTTGGCTGCCGGGCAGGACTGTGGCTACACCTTC. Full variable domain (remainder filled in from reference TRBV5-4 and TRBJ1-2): ETGVTQSPTHLIKTRGQQVTLRCSSQSGHNTVSWYQQALGQGPQFIFQYYREEENGRGNFPPRFSGLQFPNYSSELNVNALELDDSALYLCASSLAAGQDCGYTFGSGTRLTVV.

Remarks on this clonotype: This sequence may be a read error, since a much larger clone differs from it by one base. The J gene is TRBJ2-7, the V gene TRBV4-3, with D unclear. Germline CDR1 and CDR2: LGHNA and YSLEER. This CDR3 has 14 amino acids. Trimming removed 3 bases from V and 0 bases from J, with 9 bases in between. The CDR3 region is CASSQSPPSYEQYF. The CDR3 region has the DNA TGCGCCAGCAGCCAGTCCCCCCCCTCCTACGAGCAGTACTTC.

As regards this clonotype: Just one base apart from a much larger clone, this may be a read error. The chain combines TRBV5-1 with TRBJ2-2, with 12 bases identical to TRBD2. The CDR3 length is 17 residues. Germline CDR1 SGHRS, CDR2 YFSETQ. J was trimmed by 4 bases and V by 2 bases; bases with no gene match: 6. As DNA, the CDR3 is TGCGCCAGCAGCTTCGAAACTAGCGGGAGGAGCACCGGGGAGCTGTTTTTT. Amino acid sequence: CASSFETSGRSTGELFF.

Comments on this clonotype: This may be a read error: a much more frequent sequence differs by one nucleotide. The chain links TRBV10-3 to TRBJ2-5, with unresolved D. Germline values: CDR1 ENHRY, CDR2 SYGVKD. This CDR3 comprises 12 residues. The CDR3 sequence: CAISAGVETQHF. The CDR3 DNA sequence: TGTGCCATCAGTGCTGGGGTGGAGACCCAGCACTTC.

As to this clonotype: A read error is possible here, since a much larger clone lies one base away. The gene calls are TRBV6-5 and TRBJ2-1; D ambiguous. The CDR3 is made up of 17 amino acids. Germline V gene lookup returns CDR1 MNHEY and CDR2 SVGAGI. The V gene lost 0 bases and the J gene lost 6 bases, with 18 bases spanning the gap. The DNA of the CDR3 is TGTGCCAGCAGTTACTCGATTCCTTTCGCTAGTGGCAATGAGCAGTTCTTC. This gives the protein CASSYSIPFASGNEQFF.

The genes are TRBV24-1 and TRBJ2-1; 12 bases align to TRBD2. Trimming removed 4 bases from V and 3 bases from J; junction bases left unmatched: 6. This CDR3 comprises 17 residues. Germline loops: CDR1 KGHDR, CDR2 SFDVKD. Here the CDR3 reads CATSDPGLAGNYNEQFF. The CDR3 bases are TGTGCCACCAGTGACCCTGGACTAGCGGGAAACTACAATGAGCAGTTCTTC.

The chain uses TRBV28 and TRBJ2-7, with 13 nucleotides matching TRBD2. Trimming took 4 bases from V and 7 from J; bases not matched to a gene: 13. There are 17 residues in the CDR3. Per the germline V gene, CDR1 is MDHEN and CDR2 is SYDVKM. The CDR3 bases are TGTGCCAGCAGTTCTCAAGAAACTAGCGGGAGGGCAAAAGAGCAGTACTTC. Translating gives CASSSQETSGRAKEQYF.

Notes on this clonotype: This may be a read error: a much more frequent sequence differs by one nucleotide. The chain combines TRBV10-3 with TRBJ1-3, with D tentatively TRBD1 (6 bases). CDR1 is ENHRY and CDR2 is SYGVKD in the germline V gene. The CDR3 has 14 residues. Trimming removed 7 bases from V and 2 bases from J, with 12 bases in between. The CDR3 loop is CAIIGQGTGNTIYF. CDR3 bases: TGTGCCATCATTGGGCAGGGGACTGGAAACACCATATATTTT.

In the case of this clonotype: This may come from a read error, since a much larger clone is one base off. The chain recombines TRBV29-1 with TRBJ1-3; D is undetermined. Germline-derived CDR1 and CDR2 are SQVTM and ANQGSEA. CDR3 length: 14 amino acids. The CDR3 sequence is CSVEMGGVGNAIYF. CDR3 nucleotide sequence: TGCAGCGTTGAAATGGGTGGGGTTGGAAACGCCATATATTTT.

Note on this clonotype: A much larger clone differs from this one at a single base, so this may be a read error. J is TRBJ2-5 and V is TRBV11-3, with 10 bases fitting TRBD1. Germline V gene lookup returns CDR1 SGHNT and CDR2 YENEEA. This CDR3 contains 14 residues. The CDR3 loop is CASSLRDRGCTGPF. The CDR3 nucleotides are TGTGCCAGCAGCTTAAGGGACAGGGGCTGCACCGGACCCTTC. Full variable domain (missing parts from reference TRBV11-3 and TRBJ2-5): EAGVVQSPRYKIIEKKQPVAFWCNPISGHNTLYWYLQNLGQGPELLIRYENEEAVDDSQLPKDRFSAERLKGVDSTLKIQPAELGDSAVYLCASSLRDRGCTGPFGPGTRLLVL.

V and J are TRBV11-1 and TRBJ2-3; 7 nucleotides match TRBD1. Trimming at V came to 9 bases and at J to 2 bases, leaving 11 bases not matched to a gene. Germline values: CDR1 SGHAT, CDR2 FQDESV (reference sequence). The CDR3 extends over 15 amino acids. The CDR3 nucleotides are TGTGCCAGTAGCCCGGAACAGGGGCTCACAGATACGCAGTATTTT. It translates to CASSPEQGLTDTQYF.

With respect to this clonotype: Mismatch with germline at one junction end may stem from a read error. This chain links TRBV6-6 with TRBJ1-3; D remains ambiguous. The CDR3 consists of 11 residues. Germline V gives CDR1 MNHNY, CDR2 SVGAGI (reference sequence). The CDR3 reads CASSARNTICF. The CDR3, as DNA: TGTGCCAGCTCGGCTAGAAACACCATATGTTTT.

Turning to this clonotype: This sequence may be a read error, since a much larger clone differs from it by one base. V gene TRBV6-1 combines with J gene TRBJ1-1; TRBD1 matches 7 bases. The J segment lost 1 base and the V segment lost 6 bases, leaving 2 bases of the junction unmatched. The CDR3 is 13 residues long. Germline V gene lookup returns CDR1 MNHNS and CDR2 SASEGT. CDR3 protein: CASRSGGNTEAFF. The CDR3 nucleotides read TGTGCCAGCAGATCAGGGGGGAACACTGAAGCTTTCTTT.